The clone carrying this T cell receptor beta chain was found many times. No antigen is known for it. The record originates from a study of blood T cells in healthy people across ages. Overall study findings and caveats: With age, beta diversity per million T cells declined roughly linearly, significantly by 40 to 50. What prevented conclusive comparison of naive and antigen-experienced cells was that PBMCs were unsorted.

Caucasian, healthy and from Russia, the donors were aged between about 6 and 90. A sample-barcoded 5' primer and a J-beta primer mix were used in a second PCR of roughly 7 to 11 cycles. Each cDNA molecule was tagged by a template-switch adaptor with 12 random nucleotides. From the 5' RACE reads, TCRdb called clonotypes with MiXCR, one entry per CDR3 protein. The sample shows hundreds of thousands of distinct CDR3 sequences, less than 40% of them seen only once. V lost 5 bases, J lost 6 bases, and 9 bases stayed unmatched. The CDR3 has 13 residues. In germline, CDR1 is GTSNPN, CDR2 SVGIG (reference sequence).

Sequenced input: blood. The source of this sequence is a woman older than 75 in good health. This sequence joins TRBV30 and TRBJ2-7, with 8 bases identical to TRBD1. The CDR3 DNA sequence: TGTGCCTGGGAGGGCCAGGGGGCGGCCGAGCAGTACTTC. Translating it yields CAWEGQGAAEQYF.